This T cell receptor (beta chain) comes out of a study of CD8 T cells in ankylosing spondylitis. The V gene's germline CDR1 is SEHNR and CDR2 FQNEAQ (reference sequence). V was clipped by 4 bases and J by 5 bases, with 18 bases between them. The CDR3 has 15 residues. This clonotype has a handful of counts. Its antigen is not identified. Molecular-barcoded quantitative 5'-RACE produced these TCR beta libraries. MiXCR was run by TCRdb on the 5' RACE reads, yielding one entry per CDR3 protein. The sample includes about 840,000 distinct CDR3 sequences, about 12% seen only once; the top ten take about 0.49%. Study results and limitations: Relatively scarce in peripheral blood, disease-linked clones were CD8+. Roughly eight highly homologous variants made up a TCR beta motif that seemed to typify ankylosing spondylitis blood. Reportedly, disease-linked clones are significantly enriched in ankylosing spondylitis patients' matched synovial fluid. Earlier studies detected some motif variants in reactive arthritis synovial fluid and blood.

This clonotype was sampled from a male donor with ankylosing spondylitis. The material sequenced was blood, either unsorted or a sorted T cell fraction (not recorded which). This rearrangement joins TRBV7-9 to TRBJ2-7, with no clear D. CDR3 region: CASSSRTDLRNEQYF. The CDR3 coding sequence is TGTGCCAGCAGCTCCCGGACGGACCTAAGGAACGAGCAGTACTTC.